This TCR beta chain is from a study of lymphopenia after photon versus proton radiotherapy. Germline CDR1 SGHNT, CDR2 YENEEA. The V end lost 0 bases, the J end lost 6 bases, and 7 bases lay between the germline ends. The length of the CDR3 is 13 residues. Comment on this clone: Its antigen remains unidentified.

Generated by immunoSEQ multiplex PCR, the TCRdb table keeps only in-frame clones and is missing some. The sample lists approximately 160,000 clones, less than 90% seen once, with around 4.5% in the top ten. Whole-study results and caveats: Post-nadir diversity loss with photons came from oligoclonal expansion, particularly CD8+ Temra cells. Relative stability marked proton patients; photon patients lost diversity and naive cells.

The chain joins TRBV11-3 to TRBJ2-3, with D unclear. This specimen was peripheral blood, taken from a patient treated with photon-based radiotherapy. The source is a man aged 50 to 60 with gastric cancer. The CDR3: CASSLETHDTQYF. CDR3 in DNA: TGTGCCAGCAGCTTAGAGACCCACGATACGCAGTATTTT.